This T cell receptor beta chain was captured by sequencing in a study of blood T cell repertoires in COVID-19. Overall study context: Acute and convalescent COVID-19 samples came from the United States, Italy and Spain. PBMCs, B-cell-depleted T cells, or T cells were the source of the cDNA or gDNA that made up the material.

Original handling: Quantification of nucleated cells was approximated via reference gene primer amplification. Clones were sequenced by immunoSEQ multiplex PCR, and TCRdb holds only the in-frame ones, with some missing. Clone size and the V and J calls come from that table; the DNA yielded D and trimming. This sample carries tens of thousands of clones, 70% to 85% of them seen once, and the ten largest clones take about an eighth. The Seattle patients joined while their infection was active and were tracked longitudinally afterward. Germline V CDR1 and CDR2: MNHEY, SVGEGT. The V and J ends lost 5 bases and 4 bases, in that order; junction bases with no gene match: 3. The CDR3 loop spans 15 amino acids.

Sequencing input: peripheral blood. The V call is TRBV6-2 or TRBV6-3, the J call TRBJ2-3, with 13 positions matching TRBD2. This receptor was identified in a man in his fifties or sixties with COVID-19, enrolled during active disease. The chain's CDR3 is CASSTSGGAADTQYF. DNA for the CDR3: TGTGCCAGCAGTACTAGCGGGGGGGCAGCAGATACGCAGTATTTT.